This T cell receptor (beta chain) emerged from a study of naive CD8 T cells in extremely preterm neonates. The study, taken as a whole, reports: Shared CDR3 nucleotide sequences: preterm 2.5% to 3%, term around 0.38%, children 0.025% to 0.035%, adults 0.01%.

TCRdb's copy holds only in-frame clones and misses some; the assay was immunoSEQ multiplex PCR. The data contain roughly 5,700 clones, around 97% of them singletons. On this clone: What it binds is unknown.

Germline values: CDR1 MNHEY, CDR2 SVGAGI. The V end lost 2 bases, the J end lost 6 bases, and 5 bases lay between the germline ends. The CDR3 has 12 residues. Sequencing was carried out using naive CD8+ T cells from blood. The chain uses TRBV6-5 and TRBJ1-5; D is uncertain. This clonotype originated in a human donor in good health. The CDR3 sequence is CASSYSGQPQHF. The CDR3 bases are TGTGCCAGCAGTTACAGCGGTCAGCCCCAGCATTTT.